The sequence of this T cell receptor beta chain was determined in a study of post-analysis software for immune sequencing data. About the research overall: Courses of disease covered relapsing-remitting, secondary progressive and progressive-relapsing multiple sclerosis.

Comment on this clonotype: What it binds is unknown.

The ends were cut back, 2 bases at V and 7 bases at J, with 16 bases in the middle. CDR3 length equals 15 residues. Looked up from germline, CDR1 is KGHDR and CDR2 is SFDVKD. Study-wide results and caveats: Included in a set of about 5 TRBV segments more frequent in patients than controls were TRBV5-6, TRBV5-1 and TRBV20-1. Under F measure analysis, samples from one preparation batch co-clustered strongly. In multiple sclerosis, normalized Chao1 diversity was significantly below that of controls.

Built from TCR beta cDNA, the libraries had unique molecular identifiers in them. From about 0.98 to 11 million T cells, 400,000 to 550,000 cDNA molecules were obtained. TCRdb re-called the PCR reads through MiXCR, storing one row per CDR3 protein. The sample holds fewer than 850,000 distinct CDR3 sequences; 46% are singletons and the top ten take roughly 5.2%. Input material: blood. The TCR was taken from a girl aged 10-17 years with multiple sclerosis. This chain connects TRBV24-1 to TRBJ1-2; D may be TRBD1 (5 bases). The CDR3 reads CATSDSPTGLSGYTF. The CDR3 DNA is TGTGCCACCAGTGATTCTCCCACAGGCTTAAGTGGCTACACCTTC.